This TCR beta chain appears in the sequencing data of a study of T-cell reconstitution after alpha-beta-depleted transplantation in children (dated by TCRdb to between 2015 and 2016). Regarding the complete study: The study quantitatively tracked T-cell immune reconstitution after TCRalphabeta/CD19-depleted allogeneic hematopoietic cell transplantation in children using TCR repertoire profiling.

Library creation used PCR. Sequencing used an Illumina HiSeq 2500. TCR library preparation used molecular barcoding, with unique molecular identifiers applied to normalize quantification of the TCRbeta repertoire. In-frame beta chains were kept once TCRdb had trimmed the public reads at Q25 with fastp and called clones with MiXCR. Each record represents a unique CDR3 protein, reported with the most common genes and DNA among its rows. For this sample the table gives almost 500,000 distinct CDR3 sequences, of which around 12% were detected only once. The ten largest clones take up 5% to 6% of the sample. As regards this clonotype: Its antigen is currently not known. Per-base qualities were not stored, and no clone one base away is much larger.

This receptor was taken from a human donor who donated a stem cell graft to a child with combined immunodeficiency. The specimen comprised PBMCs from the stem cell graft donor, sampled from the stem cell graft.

In nucleotide form, the sequence is TGTGCCAGCAGCCCTACCGACAGGGGGTATGGCTACACCTTC. This codes for CASSPTDRGYGYTF. The rearranged chain carries TRBV7-8 and TRBJ1-2, with 9 bases aligning to TRBD1. The CDR3 numbers 14 residues from cysteine through phenylalanine. The DNA shown is the 42-base CDR3, in frame from base 1. From the germline V gene, CDR1 is SGHVS and CDR2 is FQNEAQ. Germline trimming: 5 bases from V, 5 bases from J; junction bases outside gene matches: 6.